This T cell receptor (beta chain) was sequenced during a study of tumor-infiltrating lymphocytes in primary liver carcinoma. Study-wide findings and caveats: Tumor samples exhibited a significantly greater top-250-clone fraction than blood samples (p = 0.039).

Germline DNA was also extracted, while the blood RNA originated from unsorted whole blood. Patients carried chronic HBV infection without prior treatment. In advance of surgery, 3 to 4.5 milliliters of peripheral blood were collected. V trimming: 6 bases; J trimming: 5 bases; junction bases outside the gene matches: 10. The CDR3 extends over 13 amino acids. In germline, CDR1 is SQVTM, CDR2 ANQGSEA. From approximately 550 ng of total RNA, TCR beta-specific cDNA was reverse-transcribed using a constant-region primer. Employing slightly modified ARM-PCR, three nested multiplex PCR rounds were run, and these gave rise to the TCR beta libraries. The opening two PCR rounds, ten to eleven cycles each, paired TRBV1-TRBV30 forward primers with a C-beta reverse primer. TCRdb itself ran the multiplex PCR reads through MiXCR, one entry per CDR3 protein. This sample has around 210,000 distinct CDR3 sequences, with roughly 61% found just once.

This clonotype has at least ten counts. Its target is not known. V usage is TRBV29-1 and J usage is TRBJ2-7, with 7 bases lining up with TRBD1. The sample comprised peripheral blood. This TCR derives from a woman in her sixties or seventies with primary liver carcinoma and hepatitis B virus infection. The CDR3 is CSVLTGWGDEQYF. The DNA of the CDR3 is TGCAGCGTCCTGACAGGGTGGGGTGACGAGCAGTACTTC.